The clone carrying this TCR beta chain was recorded only once. Its antigen is unidentified. The sample comes from a study of T cell responses to AZD1222 COVID-19 vaccine. The study's findings and limits: Just 5 to 7 people given AZD1222 tested seropositive at baseline.

Only in-frame clones appear in the TCRdb table, and some are missing; sequencing was by immunoSEQ multiplex PCR. The sample lists about 110,000 clones; roughly 90% were seen once. This CDR3 region has 15 residues. Trimming stripped 7 bases from V and 0 bases from J, with 13 bases between. Germline V gene sequence: CDR1 SEHNR, CDR2 FQNEAQ (reference sequence). The receptor's source is an adult in good health. The chain links TRBV7-9 to TRBJ2-1; no clear D. The specimen comprised peripheral blood, sampled on day 0 of AZD1222 vaccination. CDR3 DNA sequence: TGTGCCAGCATTACCGGAGCGAGCTCCTACAATGAGCAGTTCTTC. Its translation: CASITGASSYNEQFF.